The 15 T cell receptor beta chains below come from one sample, sequenced in a study of regulatory dendritic cells for organ transplantation. The method was immunoSEQ multiplex PCR; TCRdb's version includes in-frame clones alone and lacks a portion of them. The sample lists about 30,000 clones; around 80% were seen once. What was sequenced was naive CD4+ T cells from blood. As for subset: CD45RA+ naive T cells. The receptors shown here come from a human donor in good health.

The table lists this clone with a count of one. The gene calls are TRBV4-3 and TRBJ1-1; the D gene is possibly TRBD1 (5 bases). This CDR3 has 14 amino acids. Trimming cost V 4 bases and J 0 bases, with 9 bases left between them. Germline CDR1 reads LGHNA; CDR2 reads YSLEER. The CDR3 reads CASSPGGLNTEAFF. CDR3 nucleotides: TGCGCCAGCAGCCCGGGGGGGTTGAACACTGAAGCTTTCTTT.

The chain joins TRBV5-4 to TRBJ1-3; TRBD1 is a possible D gene (6 bases). Deletions cut 3 bases from V and 2 bases from J, with 15 bases between. Germline CDR1 SGHNT, CDR2 YYREEE (reference sequence). The CDR3 runs 16 residues. In DNA form, the CDR3 reads TGTGCCAGCAGCTCCGCTCCGACAGGAACTGGAAACACCATATATTTT. This encodes CASSSAPTGTGNTIYF.

The V gene is TRBV18, the J gene TRBJ1-4; D call uncertain. The CDR3 runs 13 residues. Germline V gives CDR1 KGHSH, CDR2 LQKENI. With 6 bases removed from V and 8 bases from J, the gap between germline ends came to 13 bases. The CDR3: CASSLHTAEKLFF. CDR3 nucleotide sequence: TGTGCCAGCTCCCTTCACACCGCCGAAAAACTGTTTTTT.

The chain has TRBV15 and TRBJ2-6; 8 nucleotides agree with TRBD2. In germline, CDR1 is LNHNV, CDR2 YYDKDF (reference sequence). This CDR3 is 16 amino acids long. Trimming cost V 5 bases and J 2 bases; bases outside gene matches: 5. As DNA, the CDR3 is TGTGCCACCAGCCCCCGGGGGGGCGCTGGGGCCAACGTCCTGACTTTC. Its protein is CATSPRGGAGANVLTF.

CDR3 loop: CASSLHQGGNTGELFF. CDR3 DNA: TGCGCCAGCAGCTTGCATCAGGGAGGGAACACCGGGGAGCTGTTTTTT. This chain uses TRBV5-1 with TRBJ2-2; D perhaps matches TRBD2 (6 bases). The germline gives CDR1 SGHRS, CDR2 YFSETQ. There are 16 residues in the CDR3. V lost 1 base and J 1 base, leaving 11 bases between the germline ends.

This chain uses TRBV15 with TRBJ2-3; 7 bases fit TRBD2. The trim removed 3 bases at V and 6 bases at J, leaving 6 bases unmatched. The CDR3 runs 14 residues. CDR1 is LNHNV, CDR2 YYDKDF, per germline (reference sequence). This CDR3 reads CATSSREGPDTQYF. The CDR3 DNA reads TGTGCCACCAGCAGCAGGGAGGGGCCCGATACGCAGTATTTT.

The chain couples TRBV6-5 to TRBJ1-5; D gene uncertain. Trimming shortened V by 5 bases and J by 4 bases, and 9 bases separated the two germline ends. The CDR3 has 13 residues. Germline lookup yields CDR1 MNHEY and CDR2 SVGAGI. The CDR3 protein is CASSTQENQPQHF. In DNA form, the CDR3 reads TGTGCCAGCAGTACCCAGGAAAATCAGCCCCAGCATTTT.

This chain joins TRBV6-1 and TRBJ2-3, with 7 bases matching TRBD2. The V segment lost 7 bases and the J segment 4 bases; nucleotides outside the gene matches: 8. Germline V lookup: CDR1 MNHNS, CDR2 SASEGT. The CDR3 sequence is 14 residues long. The CDR3 DNA reads TGTGCCAGCACCCCGGGGGGAGGGGCAGATACGCAGTATTTT. Translation gives CASTPGGGADTQYF.

The CDR3 DNA is TGTGCCAGCATGATGTTAAAAGGGGTCTACACCTTC. This codes for CASMMLKGVYTF. The chain carries TRBV2 and TRBJ1-2; D is perhaps TRBD1 (5 bases). Germline values: CDR1 SNHLY, CDR2 FYNNEI. Trimming stripped 7 bases from V and 10 bases from J, with 16 bases between. The CDR3 is 12 amino acids.

The chain joins TRBV6-5 to TRBJ1-3; TRBD1 might be the D (6 bases). Trimming took off 6 bases at V and 0 bases at J, with 12 bases between the two ends. There are 15 residues in the CDR3. The germline gives CDR1 MNHEY, CDR2 SVGAGI. The CDR3 nucleotides read TGTGCCAGCAGCCCGGACAGCTTCTCTGGAAACACCATATATTTT. This gives the protein CASSPDSFSGNTIYF.

The chain recombines TRBV27 with TRBJ1-1, with 12 bases lining up with TRBD1. Germline assignment: CDR1 MNHEY and CDR2 SMNVEV (reference sequence). Trimming removed 3 bases from V and 4 bases from J; junction bases left unmatched: 6. CDR3 length: 16 residues. DNA for the CDR3: TGTGCCAGCAGTTTTGGGACAGGGGGCAGAGGCACTGAAGCTTTCTTT. It yields the protein CASSFGTGGRGTEAFF.

The chain carries TRBV29-1 and TRBJ1-1; possibly TRBD1 for D (5 bases). The V and J ends lost 5 bases and 5 bases respectively, with 15 bases between them. Per the germline V gene, CDR1 is SQVTM and CDR2 is ANQGSEA. This CDR3 region has 13 residues. The CDR3 sequence: CSVRTNGETEAFF. Written as DNA, the CDR3 is TGCAGCGTTCGGACAAATGGAGAAACTGAAGCTTTCTTT.

The chain carries TRBV9 and TRBJ2-3; 7 nucleotides align to TRBD2. The V gene's germline CDR1 is SGDLS and CDR2 YYNGEE. CDR3 length: 15 amino acids. J was trimmed by 2 bases and V by 3 bases; bases with no gene match: 6. CDR3 amino acids: CASSAGGVITDTQYF. DNA for the CDR3: TGTGCCAGCAGCGCTGGGGGGGTGATCACAGATACGCAGTATTTT.

The V call is TRBV12-5, the J call TRBJ2-5, with 12 nucleotides matching TRBD2. The V and J ends lost 2 bases and 5 bases, in that order; junction bases with no gene match: 18. From germline, CDR1 is LGHNT and CDR2 FRNRAP. The CDR3 length is 20 residues. CDR3 sequence: CASGLTRLAGVPLLWETQYF. The CDR3 region has the DNA TGTGCTAGTGGTTTGACTAGACTAGCGGGGGTTCCCCTCCTGTGGGAGACCCAGTACTTC.

The chain couples TRBV25-1 to TRBJ1-2; D ambiguous. V was pared by 2 bases and J by 2 bases, with 9 bases between. Germline-derived CDR1 and CDR2 are MGHDK and SYGVNS. CDR3 length: 14 residues. CDR3 nucleotides: TGTGCCAGCAGTGAACCCTGGCAGAACTATGGCTACACCTTC. Its translation is CASSEPWQNYGYTF.